The 12 T cell receptor beta chains given below trace back to one sample, sequenced in a study of blood T cell repertoires in COVID-19. Here immunoSEQ multiplex PCR was the method, and the copy in TCRdb shows in-frame clones only, minus some. The repertoire holds around 130,000 clones, with roughly 79% as singletons. The sequenced material came from peripheral blood. These receptors came from a man aged 80 or over with acute or convalescent COVID-19.

This clone has a handful of counts. CDR3 protein: CASSRPSGVNTGELFF. The CDR3 DNA reads as TGTGCCAGCAGCCGACCTAGCGGGGTGAACACCGGGGAGCTGTTTTTT. The J gene is TRBJ2-2, the V gene TRBV3-1 (or the pseudogene TRBV3-2); TRBD2 aligns across 9 bases. After removal of 4 bases from V and 1 base from J, the junction contained 4 bases not matched to a gene. Germline CDR1 and CDR2: LGHDT and YNNKEL (reference sequence). The CDR3 has 16 amino acids.

The chain is built from TRBV6-5 and TRBJ2-3; 12 positions match TRBD1. Losses at the gene ends were 6 bases for V and 2 bases for J; bases not matched to a gene: 3. Germline V gives CDR1 MNHEY, CDR2 SVGAGI. The CDR3 is 15 residues long. Here the CDR3 reads CASRSGQGATDTQYF. The CDR3 region has the DNA TGTGCCAGCAGGTCGGGACAGGGGGCCACAGATACGCAGTATTTT.

The chain has TRBV5-6 and TRBJ2-1; possible D gene TRBD1, 6 bases. With 7 bases removed from V and 3 bases from J, the gap between germline ends came to 20 bases. The CDR3 is 16 amino acids. The germline V gene encodes CDR1 SGHDT and CDR2 YYEEEE. CDR3 coding DNA: TGTGCCAGCCGAGAACAGGGAATTGGGCTCTACAATGAGCAGTTCTTC. Residues: CASREQGIGLYNEQFF.

The sample holds many counts of this clone. J is TRBJ2-4 and V is TRBV12-3 or TRBV12-4, with D possibly being TRBD2 (5 bases). V was trimmed by 4 bases and J by 6 bases, leaving 10 bases between them. CDR3 size: 13 residues. In DNA, the CDR3 is TGTGCCAGCAGTTCCAGCGCGGGAAACATTCAGTACTTC. Translation: CASSSSAGNIQYF.

There are a few counts of this clone. The chain joins TRBV24-1 to TRBJ2-5, with D perhaps TRBD1 (5 bases). This CDR3 spans 15 amino acids. The V and J ends lost 3 bases and 2 bases respectively, with 12 bases between them. The germline gives CDR1 KGHDR, CDR2 SFDVKD. CDR3 DNA sequence: TGTGCCACCAGTGATGGGGCAGCCACTCAAGAGACCCAGTACTTC. This sequence encodes CATSDGAATQETQYF.

This clone turned up a few times. The rearrangement joins TRBV6-6 to TRBJ2-7; D is perhaps TRBD1 (6 bases). The CDR3 runs to 15 residues. Germline loops: CDR1 MNHNY, CDR2 SVGAGI (reference sequence). V was trimmed by 0 bases and J by 3 bases, leaving 12 bases between them. The DNA for the CDR3 is TGTGCCAGCAGTTACTCGGTAGGGGGTGACTACGAGCAGTACTTC. Protein sequence: CASSYSVGGDYEQYF.

The chain uses TRBV7-2 and TRBJ2-2, with D hard to call. Germline CDR1 and CDR2: SGHTA and FQGNSA. The germline V and J ends were trimmed by 3 bases and 1 base, with 18 bases remaining between them. The length of the CDR3 is 18 residues. The CDR3 loop reads CASSFRPPGAMNTGELFF. The CDR3 coding sequence is TGTGCCAGCAGCTTCCGCCCCCCAGGCGCAATGAACACCGGGGAGCTGTTTTTT.

The chain joins TRBV4-1 to TRBJ2-1, with D maybe TRBD2 (7 bases). The ends were cut back, 2 bases at V and 4 bases at J, with 15 bases in the middle. This CDR3 has 16 amino acids. Germline CDR1 reads MGHRA; CDR2 reads YSYEKL. The CDR3 nucleotides are TGCGCCAGCAGCCAATCGCCAGCGGGACAATACAATGAGCAGTTCTTC. Its protein is CASSQSPAGQYNEQFF.

The chain has TRBV6-5 and TRBJ2-7; TRBD1 agrees at 9 bases. With 5 bases clipped from V and 5 bases from J, the junction kept 7 bases outside the gene matches. The germline V gene has CDR1 MNHEY and CDR2 SVGAGI. The CDR3 is 14 residues long. The CDR3 here is CASSTGDRVHEQYF. The CDR3 DNA reads as TGTGCCAGCAGTACCGGGGACAGGGTCCACGAGCAGTACTTC.

The chain carries TRBV7-8 and TRBJ2-6; no firm D call. Trimming pared 1 base from V and 1 base from J, leaving 20 bases between. CDR3 length: 20 residues. Germline lookup yields CDR1 SGHVS and CDR2 FQNEAQ. Written as DNA, the CDR3 is TGTGCCAGCAGCTTAGTGGCTTTTAGAGGATTACGGTCTGGGGCCAACGTCCTGACTTTC. Translating it yields CASSLVAFRGLRSGANVLTF.

This chain links TRBV6-5 with TRBJ1-2; unclear D gene. The CDR3 contains 13 residues. V was trimmed by 6 bases and J by 8 bases, leaving 16 bases between them. Germline-derived CDR1 and CDR2 are MNHEY and SVGAGI. The CDR3 DNA reads TGTGCCAGCAGCGATCCCGTTGCGGAGGGCTACACCTTC. It codes for CASSDPVAEGYTF.

The gene calls are TRBV6-4 and TRBJ2-7, with 8 bases aligning to TRBD1. CDR3 length equals 20 residues. J lost 0 bases, V lost 9 bases, and 25 bases had no gene match. In germline, CDR1 is MRHNA, CDR2 SNTAGT. The CDR3 spells CASERGKKVIGQGFSYEQYF. As DNA, the CDR3 is TGTGCCAGTGAAAGAGGAAAAAAAGTTATTGGACAGGGTTTCTCCTACGAGCAGTACTTC.